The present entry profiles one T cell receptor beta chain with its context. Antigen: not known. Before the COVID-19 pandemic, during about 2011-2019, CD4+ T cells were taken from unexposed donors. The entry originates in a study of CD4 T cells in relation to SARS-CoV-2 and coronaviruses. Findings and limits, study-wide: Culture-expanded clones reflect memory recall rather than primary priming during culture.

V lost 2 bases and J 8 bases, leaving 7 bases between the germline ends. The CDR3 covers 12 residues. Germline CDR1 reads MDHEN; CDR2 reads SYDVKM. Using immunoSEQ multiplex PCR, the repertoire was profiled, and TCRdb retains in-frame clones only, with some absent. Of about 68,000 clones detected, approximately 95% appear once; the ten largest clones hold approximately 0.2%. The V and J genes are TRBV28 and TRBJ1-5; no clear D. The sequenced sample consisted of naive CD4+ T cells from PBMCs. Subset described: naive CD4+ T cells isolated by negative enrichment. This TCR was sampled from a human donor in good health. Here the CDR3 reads CASSLAVEPQHF. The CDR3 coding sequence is TGTGCCAGCAGTTTAGCCGTGGAGCCCCAGCATTTT.